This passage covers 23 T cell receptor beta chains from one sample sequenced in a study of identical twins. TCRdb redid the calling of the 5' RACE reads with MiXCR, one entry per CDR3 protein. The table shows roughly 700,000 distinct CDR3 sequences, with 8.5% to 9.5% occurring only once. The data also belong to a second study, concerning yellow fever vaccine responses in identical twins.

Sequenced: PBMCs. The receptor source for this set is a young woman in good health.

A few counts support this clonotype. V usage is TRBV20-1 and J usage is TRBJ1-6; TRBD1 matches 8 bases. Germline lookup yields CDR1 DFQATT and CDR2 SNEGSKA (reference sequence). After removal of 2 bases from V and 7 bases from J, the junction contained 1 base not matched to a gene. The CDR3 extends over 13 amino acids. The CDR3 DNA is TGCAGTGCTAGACAGGGGGCGAATTCACCCCTCCACTTT. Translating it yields CSARQGANSPLHF.

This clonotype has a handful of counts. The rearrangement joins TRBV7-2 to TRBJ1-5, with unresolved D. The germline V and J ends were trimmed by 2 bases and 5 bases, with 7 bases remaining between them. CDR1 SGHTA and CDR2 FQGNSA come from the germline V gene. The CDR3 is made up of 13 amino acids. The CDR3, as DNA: TGTGCCAGCAGCTTATGGGAGGATCAGCCCCAGCATTTT. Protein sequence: CASSLWEDQPQHF.

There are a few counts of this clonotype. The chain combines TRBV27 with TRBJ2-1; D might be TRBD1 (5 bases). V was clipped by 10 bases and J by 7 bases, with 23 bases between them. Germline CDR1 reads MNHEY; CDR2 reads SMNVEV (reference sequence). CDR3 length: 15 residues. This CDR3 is CATTSYTPKGNEQFF. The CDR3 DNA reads TGTGCCACCACTTCCTACACCCCTAAGGGGAATGAGCAGTTCTTC.

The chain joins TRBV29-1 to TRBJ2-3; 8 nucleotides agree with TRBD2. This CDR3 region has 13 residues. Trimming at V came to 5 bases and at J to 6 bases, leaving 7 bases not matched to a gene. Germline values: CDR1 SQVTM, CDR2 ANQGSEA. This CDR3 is CSVLSGRSDTQYF. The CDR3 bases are TGCAGCGTTCTCAGCGGGAGATCTGATACGCAGTATTTT.

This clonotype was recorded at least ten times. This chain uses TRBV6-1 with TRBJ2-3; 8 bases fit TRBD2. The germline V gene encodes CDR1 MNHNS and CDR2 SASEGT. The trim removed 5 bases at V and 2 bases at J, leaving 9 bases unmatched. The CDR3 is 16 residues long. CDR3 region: CASSPRGGGYTDTQYF. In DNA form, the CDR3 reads TGTGCCAGCAGTCCGAGAGGCGGGGGGTACACAGATACGCAGTATTTT.

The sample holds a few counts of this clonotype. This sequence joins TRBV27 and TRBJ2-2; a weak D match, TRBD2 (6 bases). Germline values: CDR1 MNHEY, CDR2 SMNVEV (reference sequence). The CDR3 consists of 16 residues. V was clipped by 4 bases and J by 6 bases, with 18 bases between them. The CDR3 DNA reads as TGTGCCAGCAGTTCAGTAAGGGTGACTAGTCCCGGGGAGCTGTTTTTT. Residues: CASSSVRVTSPGELFF.

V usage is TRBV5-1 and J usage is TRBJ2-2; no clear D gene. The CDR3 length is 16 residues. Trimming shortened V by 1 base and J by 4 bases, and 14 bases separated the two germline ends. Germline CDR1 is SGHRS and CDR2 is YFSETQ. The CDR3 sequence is CASSLPDQMITGELFF. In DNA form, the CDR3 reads TGCGCCAGCAGCTTGCCAGATCAGATGATCACCGGGGAGCTGTTTTTT.

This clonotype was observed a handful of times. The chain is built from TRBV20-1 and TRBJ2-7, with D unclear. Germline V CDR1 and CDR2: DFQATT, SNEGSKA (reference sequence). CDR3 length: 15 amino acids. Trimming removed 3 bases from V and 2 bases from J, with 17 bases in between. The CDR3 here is CSASVGGSPTYEQYF. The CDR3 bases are TGCAGTGCTAGCGTTGGCGGCTCCCCAACCTACGAGCAGTACTTC.

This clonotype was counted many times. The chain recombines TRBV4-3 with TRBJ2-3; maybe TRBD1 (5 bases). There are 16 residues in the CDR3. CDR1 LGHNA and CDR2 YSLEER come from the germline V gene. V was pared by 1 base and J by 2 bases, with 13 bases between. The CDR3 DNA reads TGCGCCAGCAGCCAAGGACAGCCTACGCTCACAGATACGCAGTATTTT. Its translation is CASSQGQPTLTDTQYF.

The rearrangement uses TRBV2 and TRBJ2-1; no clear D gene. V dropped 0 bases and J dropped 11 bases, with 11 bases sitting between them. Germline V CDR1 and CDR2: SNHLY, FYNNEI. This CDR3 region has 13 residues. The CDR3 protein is CASSEALLGQQFF. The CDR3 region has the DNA TGTGCCAGCAGTGAAGCGCTTCTCGGACAGCAGTTCTTC.

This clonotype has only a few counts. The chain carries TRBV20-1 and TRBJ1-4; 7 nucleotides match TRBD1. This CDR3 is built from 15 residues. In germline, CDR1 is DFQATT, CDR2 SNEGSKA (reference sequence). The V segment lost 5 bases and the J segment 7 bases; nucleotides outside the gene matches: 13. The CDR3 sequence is CSASRQGALGEKLFF. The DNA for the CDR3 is TGCAGTGCTTCTAGACAGGGAGCGTTGGGTGAAAAACTGTTTTTT.

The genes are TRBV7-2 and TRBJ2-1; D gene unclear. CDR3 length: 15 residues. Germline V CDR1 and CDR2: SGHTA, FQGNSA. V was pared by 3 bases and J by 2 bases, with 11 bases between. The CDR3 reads CASSFRTDPYNEQFF. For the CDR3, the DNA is TGTGCCAGCAGCTTTCGAACGGACCCCTACAATGAGCAGTTCTTC.

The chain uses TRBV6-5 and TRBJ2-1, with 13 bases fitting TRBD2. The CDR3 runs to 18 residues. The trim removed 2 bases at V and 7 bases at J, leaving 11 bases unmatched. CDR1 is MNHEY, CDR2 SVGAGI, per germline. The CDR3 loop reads CASSYTMGLAGLFNEQFF. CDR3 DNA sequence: TGTGCCAGCAGTTACACAATGGGACTAGCGGGGCTCTTTAATGAGCAGTTCTTC.

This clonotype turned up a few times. Here the CDR3 DNA reads TGTGCCAGCAGGACTGCGGCTAGCGGGGGCCTGAAGACCCAGTACTTC. Protein product: CASRTAASGGLKTQYF. This sequence joins TRBV2 and TRBJ2-5; TRBD2 agrees at 10 bases. The V segment lost 6 bases and the J segment 6 bases; nucleotides outside the gene matches: 13. CDR3 length equals 16 residues. Germline V lookup: CDR1 SNHLY, CDR2 FYNNEI. Combining the CDR3 with reference TRBV2 and TRBJ2-5 gives the whole variable domain EPEVTQTPSHQVTQMGQEVILRCVPISNHLYFYWYRQILGQKVEFLVSFYNNEISEKSEIFDDQFSVERPDGSNFTLKIRSTKLEDSAMYFCASRTAASGGLKTQYFGPGTRLLVL.

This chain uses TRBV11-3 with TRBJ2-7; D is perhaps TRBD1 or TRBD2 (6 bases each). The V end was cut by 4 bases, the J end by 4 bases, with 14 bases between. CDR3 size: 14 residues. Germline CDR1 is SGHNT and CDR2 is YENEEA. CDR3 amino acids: CASSYGGTPYEQYF. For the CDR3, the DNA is TGTGCCAGCAGCTACGGCGGGACACCATACGAGCAGTACTTC.

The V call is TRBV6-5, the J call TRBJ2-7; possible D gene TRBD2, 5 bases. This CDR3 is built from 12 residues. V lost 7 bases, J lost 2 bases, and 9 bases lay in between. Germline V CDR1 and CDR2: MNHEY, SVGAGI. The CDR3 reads CASKGVPYEQYF. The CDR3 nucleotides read TGTGCCAGCAAGGGAGTTCCCTACGAGCAGTACTTC.

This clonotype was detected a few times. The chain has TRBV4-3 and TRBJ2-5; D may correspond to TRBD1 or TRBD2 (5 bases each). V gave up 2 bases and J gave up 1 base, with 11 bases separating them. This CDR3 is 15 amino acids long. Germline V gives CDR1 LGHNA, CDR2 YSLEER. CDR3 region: CASSQNPGAQETQYF. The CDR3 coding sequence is TGCGCCAGCAGCCAAAACCCCGGGGCCCAAGAGACCCAGTACTTC.

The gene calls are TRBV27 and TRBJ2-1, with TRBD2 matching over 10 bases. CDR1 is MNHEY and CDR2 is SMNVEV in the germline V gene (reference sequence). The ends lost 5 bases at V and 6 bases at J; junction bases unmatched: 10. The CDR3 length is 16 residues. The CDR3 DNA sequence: TGTGCCAGCAGTCCCTCCGTAGCGGGAGGACCCAATGAGCAGTTCTTC. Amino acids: CASSPSVAGGPNEQFF.

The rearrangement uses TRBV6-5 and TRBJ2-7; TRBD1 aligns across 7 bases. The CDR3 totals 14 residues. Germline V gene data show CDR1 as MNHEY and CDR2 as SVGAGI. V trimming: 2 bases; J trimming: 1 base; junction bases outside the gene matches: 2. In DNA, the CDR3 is TGTGCCAGCAGTTACGAGACAGGGTCCTACGAGCAGTACTTC. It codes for CASSYETGSYEQYF.

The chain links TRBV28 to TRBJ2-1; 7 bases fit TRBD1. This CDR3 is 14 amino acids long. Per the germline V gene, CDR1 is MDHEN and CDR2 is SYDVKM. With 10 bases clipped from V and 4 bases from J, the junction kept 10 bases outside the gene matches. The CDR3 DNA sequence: TGTGCCACCATAAGGGACAGCAGTTACAATGAGCAGTTCTTC. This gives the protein CATIRDSSYNEQFF.

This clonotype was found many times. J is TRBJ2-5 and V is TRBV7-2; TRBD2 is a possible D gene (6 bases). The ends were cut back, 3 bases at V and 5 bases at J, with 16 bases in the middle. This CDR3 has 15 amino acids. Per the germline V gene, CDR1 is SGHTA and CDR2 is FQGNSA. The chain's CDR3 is CASSFGTQPGETQYF. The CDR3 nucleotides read TGTGCCAGCAGCTTTGGGACTCAACCCGGGGAGACCCAGTACTTC. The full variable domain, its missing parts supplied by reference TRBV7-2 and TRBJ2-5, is GAGVSQSPSNKVTEKGKDVELRCDPISGHTALYWYRQSLGQGLEFLIYFQGNSAPDKSGLPSDRFSAERTGGSVSTLTIQRTQQEDSAVYLCASSFGTQPGETQYFGPGTRLLVL.

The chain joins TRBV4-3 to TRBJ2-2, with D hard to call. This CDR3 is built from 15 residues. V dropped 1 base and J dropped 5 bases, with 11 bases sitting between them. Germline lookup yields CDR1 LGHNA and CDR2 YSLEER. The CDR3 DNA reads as TGCGCCAGCAGCCAAGCCACCCGGCAGACCGGGGAGCTGTTTTTT. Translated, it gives CASSQATRQTGELFF.

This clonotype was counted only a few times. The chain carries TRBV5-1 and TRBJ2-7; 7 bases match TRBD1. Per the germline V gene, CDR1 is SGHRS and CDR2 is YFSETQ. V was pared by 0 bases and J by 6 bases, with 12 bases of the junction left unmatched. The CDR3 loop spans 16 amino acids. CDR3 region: CASSLGQRTGFPEQYF. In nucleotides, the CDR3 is TGCGCCAGCAGCTTGGGGCAGAGGACAGGCTTTCCCGAGCAGTACTTC.